This T cell receptor beta chain stems from a study of blood T cell repertoires in COVID-19. Study-level information: The United States, Italy and Spain provided the acute and convalescent COVID-19 samples. PBMCs, B-cell-depleted T cells, or T cells provided the cDNA or gDNA that made up the material.

This CDR3 contains 13 residues. Unmatched junction bases numbered 9, after V lost 5 bases and J lost 13 bases. CDR1 and CDR2 (germline): MNHEY, SVGEGT. Methods used by the authors: Amplification of reference gene primers was used by the study to estimate nucleated cell counts. Clones were sequenced by immunoSEQ multiplex PCR, and TCRdb holds only the in-frame ones, with some missing. V and J calls plus clone size are reproduced from that table; the DNA served to infer D and trimming. The top ten clones hold around an eighth of a sample with around 200,000 clones, 70% to 80% of them seen once. The chain joins TRBV6-2 or TRBV6-3 to TRBJ2-1; 9 bases are shared with TRBD2. The receptor's source is a woman aged 50 to 60 with acute or convalescent COVID-19. The material sequenced was peripheral blood. The CDR3 sequence: CASSKSLAGNQFF. CDR3 nucleotides: TGTGCCAGCAGTAAGTCCCTAGCGGGGAATCAGTTCTTC.